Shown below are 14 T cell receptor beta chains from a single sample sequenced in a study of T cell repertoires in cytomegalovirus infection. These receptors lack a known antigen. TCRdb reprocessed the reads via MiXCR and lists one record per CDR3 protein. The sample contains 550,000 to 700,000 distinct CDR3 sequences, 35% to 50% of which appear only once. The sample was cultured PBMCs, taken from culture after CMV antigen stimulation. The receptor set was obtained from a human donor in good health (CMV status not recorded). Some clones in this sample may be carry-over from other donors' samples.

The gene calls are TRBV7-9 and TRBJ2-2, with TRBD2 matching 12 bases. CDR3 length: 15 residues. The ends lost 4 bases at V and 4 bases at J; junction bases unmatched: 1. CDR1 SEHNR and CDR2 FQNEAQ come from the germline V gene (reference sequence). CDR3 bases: TGTGCCAGCAGCTGGACTAGCGGGATCACCGGGGAGCTGTTTTTT. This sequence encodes CASSWTSGITGELFF. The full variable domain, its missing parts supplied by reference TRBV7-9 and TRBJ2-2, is DTGVSQNPRHKITKRGQNVTFRCDPISEHNRLYWYRQTLGQGPEFLTYFQNEAQLEKSRLLSDRFSAERPKGSFSTLEIQRTEQGDSAMYLCASSWTSGITGELFFGEGSRLTVL.

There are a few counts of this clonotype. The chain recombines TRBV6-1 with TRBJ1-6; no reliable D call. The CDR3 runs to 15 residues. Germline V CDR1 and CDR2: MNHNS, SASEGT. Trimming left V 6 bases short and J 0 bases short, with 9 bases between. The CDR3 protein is CASRSTDSYNSPLHF. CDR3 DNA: TGTGCCAGCAGATCAACAGACTCCTATAATTCACCCCTCCACTTT.

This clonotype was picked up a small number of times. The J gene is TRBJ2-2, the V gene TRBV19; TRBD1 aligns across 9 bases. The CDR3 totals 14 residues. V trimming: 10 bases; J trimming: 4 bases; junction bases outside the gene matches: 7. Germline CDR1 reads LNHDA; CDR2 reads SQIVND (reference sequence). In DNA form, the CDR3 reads TGTGCCACGTCCGGGACAGGGTTCACCGGGGAGCTGTTTTTT. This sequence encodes CATSGTGFTGELFF. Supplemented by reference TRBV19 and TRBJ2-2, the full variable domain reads DGGITQSPKYLFRKEGQNVTLSCEQNLNHDAMYWYRQDPGQGLRLIYYSQIVNDFQKGDIAEGYSVSREKKESFPLTVTSAQKNPTAFYLCATSGTGFTGELFFGEGSRLTVL.

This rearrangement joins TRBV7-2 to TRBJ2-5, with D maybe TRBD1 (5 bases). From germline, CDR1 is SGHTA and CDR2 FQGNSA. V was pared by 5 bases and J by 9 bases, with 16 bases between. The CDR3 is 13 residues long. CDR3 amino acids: CASSPPGLSAQYF. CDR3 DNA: TGTGCCAGCAGCCCCCCAGGGTTGAGTGCCCAGTACTTC.

The CDR3 sequence is CASSLVAGGSSYNEQFF. CDR3 bases: TGCGCCAGCAGCTTGGTAGCGGGGGGCAGCTCCTACAATGAGCAGTTCTTC. The V and J genes are TRBV5-1 and TRBJ2-1; 10 nucleotides match TRBD2. The CDR3 sequence is 17 residues long. J was trimmed by 0 bases and V by 0 bases; bases with no gene match: 3. Germline CDR1 reads SGHRS; CDR2 reads YFSETQ.

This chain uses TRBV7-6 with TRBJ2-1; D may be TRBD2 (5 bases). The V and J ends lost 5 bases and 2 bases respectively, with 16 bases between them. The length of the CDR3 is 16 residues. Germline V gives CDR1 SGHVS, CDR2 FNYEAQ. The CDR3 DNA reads TGTGCCAGCAGCACCCCTAGCAGAGAACCCTACAATGAGCAGTTCTTC. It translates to CASSTPSREPYNEQFF.

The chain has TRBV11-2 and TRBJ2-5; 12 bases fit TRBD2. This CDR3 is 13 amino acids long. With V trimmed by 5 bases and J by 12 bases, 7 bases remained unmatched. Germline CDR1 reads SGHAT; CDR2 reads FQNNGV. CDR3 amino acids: CASSLGTSGLEYF. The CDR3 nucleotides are TGTGCCAGCAGCCTTGGGACTAGCGGGTTGGAGTACTTC.

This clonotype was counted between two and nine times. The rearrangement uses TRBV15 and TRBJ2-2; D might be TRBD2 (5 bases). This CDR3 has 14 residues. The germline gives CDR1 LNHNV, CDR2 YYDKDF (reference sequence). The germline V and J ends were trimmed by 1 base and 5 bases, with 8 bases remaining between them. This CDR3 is CATSRGGRTGELFF. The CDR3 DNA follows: TGTGCCACCAGCAGAGGTGGGAGAACCGGGGAGCTGTTTTTT. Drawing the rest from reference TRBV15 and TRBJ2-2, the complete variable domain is DAMVIQNPRYQVTQFGKPVTLSCSQTLNHNVMYWYQQKSSQAPKLLFHYYDKDFNNEADTPDNFQSRRPNTSFCFLDIRSPGLGDTAMYLCATSRGGRTGELFFGEGSRLTVL.

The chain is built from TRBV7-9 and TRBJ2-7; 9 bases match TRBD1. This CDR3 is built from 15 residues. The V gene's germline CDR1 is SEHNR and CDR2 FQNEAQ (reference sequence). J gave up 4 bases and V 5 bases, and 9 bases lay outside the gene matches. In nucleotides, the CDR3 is TGTGCCAGCAGCGGCACCGGGACAGGGAGATACGAGCAGTACTTC. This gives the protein CASSGTGTGRYEQYF.

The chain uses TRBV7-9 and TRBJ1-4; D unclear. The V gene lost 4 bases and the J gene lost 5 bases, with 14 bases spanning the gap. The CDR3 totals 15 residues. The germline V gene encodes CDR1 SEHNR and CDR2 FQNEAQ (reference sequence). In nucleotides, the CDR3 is TGTGCCAGCAGCTCATCCGGACGGGTGAATGAAAAACTGTTTTTT. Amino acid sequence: CASSSSGRVNEKLFF.

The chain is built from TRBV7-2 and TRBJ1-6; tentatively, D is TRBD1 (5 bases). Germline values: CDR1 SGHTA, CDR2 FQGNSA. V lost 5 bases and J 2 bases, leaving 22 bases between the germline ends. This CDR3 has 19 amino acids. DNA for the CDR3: TGTGCCAGCAGCCCGACCAAACCAGGGTTGAGGACCTATAATTCACCCCTCCACTTT. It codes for CASSPTKPGLRTYNSPLHF.

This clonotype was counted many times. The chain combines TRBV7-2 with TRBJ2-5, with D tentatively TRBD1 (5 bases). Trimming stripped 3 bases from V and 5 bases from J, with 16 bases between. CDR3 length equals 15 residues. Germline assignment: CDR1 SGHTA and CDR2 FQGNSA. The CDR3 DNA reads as TGTGCCAGCAGCTTTACAAGCAAGGGGTTCGAGACCCAGTACTTC. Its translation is CASSFTSKGFETQYF. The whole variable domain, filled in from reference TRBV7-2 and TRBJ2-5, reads GAGVSQSPSNKVTEKGKDVELRCDPISGHTALYWYRQSLGQGLEFLIYFQGNSAPDKSGLPSDRFSAERTGGSVSTLTIQRTQQEDSAVYLCASSFTSKGFETQYFGPGTRLLVL.

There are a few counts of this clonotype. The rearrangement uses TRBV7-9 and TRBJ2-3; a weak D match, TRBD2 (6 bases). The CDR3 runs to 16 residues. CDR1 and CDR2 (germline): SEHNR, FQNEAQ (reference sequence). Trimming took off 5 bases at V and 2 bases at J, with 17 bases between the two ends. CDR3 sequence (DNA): TGTGCCAGCAGCGGGGTCCGGGACTCTCCCACAGATACGCAGTATTTT. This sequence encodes CASSGVRDSPTDTQYF.

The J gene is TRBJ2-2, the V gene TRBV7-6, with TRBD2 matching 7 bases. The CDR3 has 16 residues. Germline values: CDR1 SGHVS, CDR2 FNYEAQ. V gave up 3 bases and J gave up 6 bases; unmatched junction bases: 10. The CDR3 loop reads CASSLASGPTAGELFF. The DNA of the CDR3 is TGTGCCAGCAGCTTGGCTAGCGGCCCAACGGCCGGGGAGCTGTTTTTT.